This record looks at one TCR beta chain sequence and its context. It has no known antigen specificity. Base-call qualities are not available, and no considerably larger clone is one nucleotide away. Each collaborating institution followed its own protocols to collect whole blood in K2EDTA tubes. For TCRbeta analysis, collaborators shipped samples as frozen whole blood, isolated PBMCs, or DNA extracted from either of those sample types. The data were taken from a study of blood T cell repertoires in COVID-19 (dated by TCRdb to the early 2020s). Background on the whole study: Samples covering the acute and convalescent phases of COVID-19 were provided by collaborators in the United States, Italy and Spain. Nearly every sample came with metadata listing a de-identified subject ID, COVID-19 status, age in years and sex. The repertoires were released in a freely available public database meant as a resource for research on the immune response to SARS-CoV-2. The samples were drawn from two sources: the first 160 participants of the ongoing ImmuneRACE study, and 1,000 to 1,500 subjects contributed by 6 global collaborators. The prospective study material was composed of cDNA or gDNA derived from T cells, B-cell-depleted T cells, or PBMCs. HLA class I and class II types, where available, came from metadata supplied by the sample provider rather than from assay-based typing. Subjects who had been exposed to COVID-19, were actively infected with it, or had recovered from it provided the deeply sampled blood TCRbeta repertoires that made up the dataset.

What the study reported, not specific to this receptor: Clinical and demographic metadata were provided uncurated, with the amount varying by source and participant.

TCRbeta CDR3 regions were amplified from genomic DNA using the immunoSEQ Assay, a bias-controlled multiplex PCR. Per the source publication's procedure: Nucleated cell counts per sample were estimated from amplification of reference gene primers within the assay. To quantify the absolute abundance of each unique TCRbeta CDR3 rearrangement, sequence reads were collapsed and filtered. For each sample, productive Simpson clonality was calculated by taking the square root of Simpson's diversity index across productive rearrangements. TCRdb stores this immuneACCESS table with in-frame sequences only. Part of the clones is absent; in the studies checked, under half of the shortfall reflects unresolved V genes, and no reason is known for the rest. V and J calls and clone size come straight from that table; D and trimming were deduced from the DNA. For this sample the table gives roughly 120,000 clones, of which about nine tenths were detected only once. In total, the top ten clones hold approximately 7.7% of the sample.

From the cysteine through the phenylalanine, the CDR3 covers 15 amino acids. Here the CDR3 DNA is all that survives: 45 bases in frame from base 1. The germline V gene yields MGHDK for CDR1 and SYGVNS for CDR2. V is trimmed back by 3 bases and J by 5 bases, and the junction contains 9 bases that no gene match accounts for. The specimen was peripheral blood. This sequence uses TRBV25-1 and TRBJ1-2; the junction holds 7 bases that match TRBD1. This sequence originates from a human donor in a cohort sampled during active COVID-19. The nucleotide sequence reads TGTGCCAGCAGTGAGCCAACCGGGACAGAGTATGGCTACACCTTC. Its product reads: CASSEPTGTEYGYTF.